These 28 T cell receptor beta chains originate from one sample sequenced in a study of persistence of HIV-infected CD4 T cells. Sequencing used immunoSEQ version 4 in survey mode. Profiled with immunoSEQ multiplex PCR; TCRdb holds only in-frame clones, not every one. This table has approximately 31,000 clones, around 80% appearing once. The stimulus was lysate of CMV-infected fibroblasts, around 10 ug/mL. CD40L-negative CD69-negative CD45RO-high memory CD4+ T cells were sorted as populations depleted of antigen-responding cells. The antigens these receptors bind are not known. The material sequenced was CD4+ T cells sorted from PBMCs after 18-hour stimulation, taken from a patient who received antiretroviral therapy. The source of these receptors is an adult woman with HIV who was CMV-seropositive.

This clone showed up just once. This chain links TRBV4-2 with TRBJ1-1; D uncertain. V shed 4 bases and J shed 5 bases, with 11 bases lying between them. The CDR3 contains 13 residues. Per the germline V gene, CDR1 is LGHNA and CDR2 is YNFKEQ. The chain's CDR3 is CASSRALDTEAFF. As DNA, the CDR3 is TGTGCCAGCAGCCGAGCTTTAGATACTGAAGCTTTCTTT.

CDR3 in DNA: TGCGCCAGCAACCGAGACAGGGCCTACGAGCAGTACTTC. It translates to CASNRDRAYEQYF. This chain joins TRBV5-1 and TRBJ2-7, with 7 bases identical to TRBD1. The CDR3 has 13 amino acids. Germline V lookup: CDR1 SGHRS, CDR2 YFSETQ. J gave up 2 bases and V 6 bases, and 5 bases lay outside the gene matches.

This clone came up once. The chain recombines TRBV5-1 with TRBJ1-3; TRBD1 matches 8 bases. CDR1 is SGHRS and CDR2 is YFSETQ in the germline V gene. This CDR3 region has 16 residues. Unmatched junction bases numbered 6, after V lost 4 bases and J lost 0 bases. This CDR3 is CASSGGQGVSGNTIYF. The CDR3 DNA is TGCGCCAGCAGCGGAGGACAGGGCGTCTCTGGAAACACCATATATTTT.

The V call is TRBV19, the J call TRBJ1-1; 10 bases match TRBD1. Per the germline V gene, CDR1 is LNHDA and CDR2 is SQIVND (reference sequence). After removal of 7 bases from V and 7 bases from J, the junction contained 12 bases not matched to a gene. CDR3 length: 15 residues. CDR3 nucleotides: TGTGCCAGTAATGCTGTGACAGGGGGCTTATATGAAGCTTTCTTT. As protein: CASNAVTGGLYEAFF.

The rearrangement links TRBV29-1 to TRBJ2-4; 7 nucleotides agree with TRBD1. With V trimmed by 5 bases and J by 10 bases, 8 bases remained unmatched. This CDR3 spans 12 amino acids. Germline assignment: CDR1 SQVTM and CDR2 ANQGSEA. The CDR3 is CSVYDRAGIQYF. The CDR3, as DNA: TGCAGCGTTTACGACAGGGCTGGGATTCAGTACTTC.

This chain joins TRBV27 and TRBJ2-6, with a weak D call TRBD1 (5 bases). V lost 2 bases and J lost 0, with 11 bases in between. There are 17 residues in the CDR3. Germline assignment: CDR1 MNHEY and CDR2 SMNVEV (reference sequence). The CDR3 nucleotides are TGTGCCAGCAGTTTAGCAGGGATAGGCTCTGGGGCCAACGTCCTGACTTTC. Protein: CASSLAGIGSGANVLTF.

J is TRBJ1-2 and V is TRBV19; the match to TRBD1 covers 9 bases. The CDR3 contains 15 residues. The germline gives CDR1 LNHDA, CDR2 SQIVND (reference sequence). The J segment lost 0 bases and the V segment lost 7 bases, leaving 6 bases of the junction unmatched. The CDR3 region is CASTRDRESNYGYTF. The DNA for the CDR3 is TGTGCCAGTACGAGGGACAGGGAATCTAACTATGGCTACACCTTC.

The CDR3 DNA reads as TGTGCCAGTCATCTAGCCGGGGGCTACAATGAGCAGTTCTTC. It encodes CASHLAGGYNEQFF. The J gene is TRBJ2-1, the V gene TRBV19; D is possibly TRBD2 (6 bases). This CDR3 contains 14 residues. The germline V gene encodes CDR1 LNHDA and CDR2 SQIVND (reference sequence). Trimming stripped 8 bases from V and 3 bases from J, with 14 bases between.

The chain has TRBV5-1 and TRBJ2-1; D is perhaps TRBD1 (6 bases). V was clipped by 6 bases and J by 9 bases, with 22 bases between them. Germline V gene lookup returns CDR1 SGHRS and CDR2 YFSETQ. CDR3 length equals 15 residues. CDR3 region: CASTRDTRLAAEQFF. The CDR3 nucleotides are TGCGCCAGCACCCGGGACACCAGGTTGGCGGCTGAGCAGTTCTTC.

Only one count was recorded for this clone. The J gene is TRBJ2-3, the V gene TRBV9, with 11 bases aligning to TRBD2. V dropped 0 bases and J dropped 0; count of bases not matched to a gene: 6. Per germline, CDR1 SGDLS and CDR2 YYNGEE. CDR3 length: 18 amino acids. CDR3 loop: CASSVGLAGGESTDTQYF. CDR3 bases: TGTGCCAGCAGCGTAGGTCTAGCGGGAGGAGAGAGCACAGATACGCAGTATTTT.

In this sample, this clone turned up a few times. For the CDR3, the DNA is TGCAGCGTTCTACAGGGTTCTGGTCAGCCCCAGCATTTT. As protein: CSVLQGSGQPQHF. This sequence joins TRBV29-1 and TRBJ1-5; TRBD1 might be the D (6 bases). Germline-derived CDR1 and CDR2 are SQVTM and ANQGSEA. The CDR3 contains 13 residues. Trimming left V 5 bases short and J 6 bases short, with 14 bases between. The full variable domain, completed using reference TRBV29-1 and TRBJ1-5, is SAVISQKPSRDICQRGTSLTIQCQVDSQVTMMFWYRQQPGQSLTLIATANQGSEATYESGFVIDKFPISRPNLTFSTLTVSNMSPEDSSIYLCSVLQGSGQPQHFGDGTRLSIL.

J is TRBJ1-6 and V is TRBV13; D perhaps matches TRBD1 (6 bases). The CDR3 has 14 amino acids. V shed 2 bases and J shed 6 bases, with 8 bases lying between them. Per germline, CDR1 PRHDT and CDR2 FYEKMQ (reference sequence). The CDR3 nucleotides are TGTGCCAGCAGCTTAACAGGGCCTAATTCACCCCTCCACTTT. Translation gives CASSLTGPNSPLHF.

The J gene is TRBJ2-7, the V gene TRBV7-2; tentatively, D is TRBD2 (5 bases). Trimming pared 5 bases from V and 1 base from J, leaving 15 bases between. Germline values: CDR1 SGHTA, CDR2 FQGNSA. The CDR3 has 15 amino acids. CDR3 sequence: CASSPTGSASYEQYF. For the CDR3, the DNA is TGTGCCAGCAGCCCAACGGGGTCAGCGTCCTACGAGCAGTACTTC.

This chain uses TRBV11-2 with TRBJ2-3; D call uncertain. Trimming left V 5 bases short and J 0 bases short, with 9 bases between. The CDR3 has 14 amino acids. Germline V gene sequence: CDR1 SGHAT, CDR2 FQNNGV. Here the CDR3 reads CASSPAFSTDTQYF. Here the CDR3 DNA reads TGTGCCAGCAGCCCAGCTTTTAGCACAGATACGCAGTATTTT.

V is TRBV2 and J is TRBJ2-7; D is unclear. Looked up from germline, CDR1 is SNHLY and CDR2 is FYNNEI. The CDR3 loop spans 11 amino acids. Trimming pared 4 bases from V and 7 bases from J, leaving 8 bases between. CDR3 coding DNA: TGTGCCAGCAGTGTGGGCGTTGAGCAGTACTTC. Residues: CASSVGVEQYF.

The rearrangement uses TRBV5-4 and TRBJ2-7, with D perhaps TRBD2 (5 bases). Trimming took off 4 bases at V and 5 bases at J, with 22 bases between the two ends. Germline values: CDR1 SGHNT, CDR2 YYREEE (reference sequence). There are 16 residues in the CDR3. CDR3 sequence: CASSPRGWSAPDEQYF. The CDR3 DNA sequence: TGTGCCAGCAGCCCCCGGGGTTGGTCCGCCCCTGACGAGCAGTACTTC.

The gene calls are TRBV19 and TRBJ1-1; D is ambiguous. This CDR3 is 14 amino acids long. V was shortened by 5 bases and J by 0 bases, with 10 bases between the two germline ends. The germline CDR1 and CDR2 sequences are LNHDA and SQIVND (reference sequence). The CDR3, as DNA: TGTGCCAGTAGTCGAGAGAAAGTGAACACTGAAGCTTTCTTT. The encoded protein is CASSREKVNTEAFF.

CDR3 sequence reads: CASSPRTGKGYTF. The CDR3 DNA sequence: TGTGCCAGCAGCCCGAGGACAGGGAAAGGCTACACCTTC. The V gene is TRBV6-5, the J gene TRBJ1-2; 8 nucleotides line up with TRBD1. The V and J ends lost 6 bases and 8 bases, in that order; junction bases with no gene match: 8. The CDR3 is made up of 13 amino acids. Germline V lookup: CDR1 MNHEY, CDR2 SVGAGI.

In this sample, this clone turned up once. The chain employs TRBV7-2 and TRBJ2-7; TRBD1 is a possible D gene (6 bases). CDR3 size: 14 residues. The germline CDR1 and CDR2 sequences are SGHTA and FQGNSA. Trimming stripped 6 bases from V and 3 bases from J, with 15 bases between. The CDR3 nucleotides are TGTGCCAGCAGGGATCGACAGGAACACTACGAGCAGTACTTC. The encoded protein is CASRDRQEHYEQYF. Together with reference TRBV7-2 and TRBJ2-7, the CDR3 gives the full variable domain: GAGVSQSPSNKVTEKGKDVELRCDPISGHTALYWYRQSLGQGLEFLIYFQGNSAPDKSGLPSDRFSAERTGGSVSTLTIQRTQQEDSAVYLCASRDRQEHYEQYFGPGTRLTVT.

The J gene is TRBJ2-7, the V gene TRBV3-1 (or the pseudogene TRBV3-2), with 10 nucleotides matching TRBD1. The germline gives CDR1 LGHDT, CDR2 YNNKEL (reference sequence). V shed 1 base and J 4 bases; nucleotides not matched to a gene: 7. This CDR3 contains 16 residues. DNA of the CDR3: TGTGCCAGCAGCCAAGTCTCGACAGGGGGCTCTTACGAGCAGTACTTC. This sequence encodes CASSQVSTGGSYEQYF.

CDR3 bases: TGCGCCAGCAGCCCGGACTCCCCCACAGATACGCAGTATTTT. Protein: CASSPDSPTDTQYF. This chain connects TRBV5-1 to TRBJ2-3, with a possible D match to TRBD2 (5 bases). The germline CDR1 and CDR2 sequences are SGHRS and YFSETQ. The CDR3 loop spans 14 amino acids. V lost 4 bases and J 2 bases, leaving 11 bases between the germline ends.

This clone has more than one count but fewer than ten. This chain links TRBV27 with TRBJ2-7; unclear D gene. With 6 bases removed from V and 2 bases from J, the gap between germline ends came to 14 bases. The germline V gene has CDR1 MNHEY and CDR2 SMNVEV (reference sequence). The CDR3 contains 14 residues. The CDR3 bases are TGTGCCAGCAGAGTCGTGGGCGCCACCTACGAGCAGTACTTC. It encodes CASRVVGATYEQYF.

The chain is built from TRBV18 and TRBJ2-1; 8 positions match TRBD1. The CDR3 consists of 16 residues. Germline CDR1 is KGHSH and CDR2 is LQKENI. V dropped 5 bases and J dropped 6; count of bases not matched to a gene: 12. The CDR3 sequence is CASSSRSGTGINEQFF. For the CDR3, the DNA is TGTGCCAGCTCATCCCGCTCCGGGACAGGAATCAATGAGCAGTTCTTC. The whole variable domain, remainder taken from reference TRBV18 and TRBJ2-1, is NAGVMQNPRHLVRRRGQEARLRCSPMKGHSHVYWYRQLPEEGLKFMVYLQKENIIDESGMPKERFSAEFPKEGPSILRIQQVVRGDSAAYFCASSSRSGTGINEQFFGPGTRLTVL.

The chain carries TRBV7-3 and TRBJ2-2; D is uncertain. The CDR3 consists of 15 residues. The V gene's germline CDR1 is SGHTA and CDR2 FQGTGA. Trimming removed 5 bases at V and 1 base at J, with 11 bases between. This CDR3 reads CASSPSRRNTGELFF. The DNA for the CDR3 is TGTGCCAGCAGCCCTTCCCGACGGAACACCGGGGAGCTGTTTTTT. The variable domain in full, completed from reference TRBV7-3 and TRBJ2-2, reads GAGVSQTPSNKVTEKGKYVELRCDPISGHTALYWYRQSLGQGPEFLIYFQGTGAADDSGLPNDRFFAVRPEGSVSTLKIQRTERGDSAVYLCASSPSRRNTGELFFGEGSRLTVL.

CDR3 in DNA: TGTGCCAGCTCACCACTGGAGGGGGGACACGAGCAGTACTTC. Its translation is CASSPLEGGHEQYF. The rearrangement joins TRBV18 to TRBJ2-7; D is tentatively TRBD1 or TRBD2 (6 bases each). The germline CDR1 and CDR2 sequences are KGHSH and LQKENI. The CDR3 length is 14 residues. The ends were cut back, 1 base at V and 5 bases at J, with 12 bases in the middle.

V and J are TRBV19 and TRBJ1-5, with 8 positions matching TRBD1. Losses at the gene ends were 8 bases for V and 5 bases for J; bases not matched to a gene: 8. CDR1 and CDR2 (germline): LNHDA, SQIVND (reference sequence). The CDR3 runs 14 residues. The CDR3 region has the DNA TGTGCCAGTTGGACAGGGATATTAGATCAGCCCCAGCATTTT. As protein: CASWTGILDQPQHF.

V is TRBV2 and J is TRBJ2-5; tentatively, D is TRBD1 (5 bases). V lost 2 bases and J 5 bases, leaving 9 bases between the germline ends. There are 13 residues in the CDR3. Germline CDR1 SNHLY, CDR2 FYNNEI. The CDR3 region is CASSEQGTETQYF. CDR3 DNA sequence: TGTGCCAGCAGTGAACAGGGCACGGAGACCCAGTACTTC.

This rearrangement joins TRBV6-5 to TRBJ2-7; D gene ambiguous. The CDR3 extends over 10 amino acids. Trimming pared 5 bases from V and 2 bases from J, leaving 1 base between. Germline CDR1 MNHEY, CDR2 SVGAGI. CDR3 sequence: CASSTYEQYF. The CDR3 DNA reads as TGTGCCAGCAGTACCTACGAGCAGTACTTC.